This record concerns one T cell receptor (beta chain) sequence. The antigen is undetermined. This entry is derived from a study of beta chain features in type 1 diabetes. Study observations and caveats: There was a possibility that cDNA sequencing over-represented cells with high TCR expression. Within each of all four CD4+ subsets, Type 1 diabetes patients had TCRB CDR3s that were moderately but significantly shorter. Comparison showed that naive, central memory and Treg TCRB repertoires appeared more similar among patients than among healthy donors. There were fewer insertions and more deletions at the VDJ junctions of type 1 diabetes patients.

Per the germline V gene, CDR1 is SGHNT and CDR2 is YYREEE (reference sequence). The CDR3 is 20 amino acids. J gave up 0 bases and V 5 bases, and 17 bases lay outside the gene matches. The isolated RNA, all of it, was reverse transcribed, so expressed TCRB transcripts were what got sequenced. The method was immunoSEQ multiplex PCR; TCRdb's version includes in-frame clones alone and lacks a portion of them. The table has 630,000 or so clones, around 15% seen once. On average, the one heparinised blood draw given by each donor was approximately 100 mL. Input material: naive CD4+ T cells from blood. The J gene is TRBJ2-3, the V gene TRBV5-4; TRBD2 matches 11 bases. The TCR originated in a man between 18 and 35 years old with type 1 diabetes. The CDR3 here is CASRLQSSSSGRLSTDTQYF. For the CDR3, the DNA is TGTGCCAGCAGGCTCCAGTCCTCCTCTAGCGGGAGGCTCAGCACAGATACGCAGTATTTT.